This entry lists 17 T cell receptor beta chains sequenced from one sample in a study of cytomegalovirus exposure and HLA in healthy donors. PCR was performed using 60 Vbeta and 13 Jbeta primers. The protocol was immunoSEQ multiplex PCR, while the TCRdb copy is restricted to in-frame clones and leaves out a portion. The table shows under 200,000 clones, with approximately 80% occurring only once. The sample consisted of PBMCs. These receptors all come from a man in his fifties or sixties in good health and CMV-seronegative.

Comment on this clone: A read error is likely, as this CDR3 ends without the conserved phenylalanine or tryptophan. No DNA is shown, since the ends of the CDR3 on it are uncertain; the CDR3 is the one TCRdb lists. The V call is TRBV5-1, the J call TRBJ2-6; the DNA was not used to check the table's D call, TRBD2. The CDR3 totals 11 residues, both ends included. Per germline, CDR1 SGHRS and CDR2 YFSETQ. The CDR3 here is CASSPLREEGL.

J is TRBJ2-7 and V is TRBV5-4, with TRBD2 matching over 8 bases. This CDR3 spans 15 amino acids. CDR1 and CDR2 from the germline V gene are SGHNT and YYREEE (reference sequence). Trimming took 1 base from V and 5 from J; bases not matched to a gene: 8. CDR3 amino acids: CASSLPGGLIHEQYF. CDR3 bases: TGTGCCAGCAGCTTGCCGGGGGGGCTAATCCACGAGCAGTACTTC.

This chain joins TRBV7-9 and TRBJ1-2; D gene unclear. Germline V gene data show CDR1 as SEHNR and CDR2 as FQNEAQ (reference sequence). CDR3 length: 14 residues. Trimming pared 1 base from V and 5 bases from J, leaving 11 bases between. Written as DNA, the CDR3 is TGTGCCAGCAGCTTAGTGCGGAAACTTTATGGCTACACCTTC. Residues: CASSLVRKLYGYTF.

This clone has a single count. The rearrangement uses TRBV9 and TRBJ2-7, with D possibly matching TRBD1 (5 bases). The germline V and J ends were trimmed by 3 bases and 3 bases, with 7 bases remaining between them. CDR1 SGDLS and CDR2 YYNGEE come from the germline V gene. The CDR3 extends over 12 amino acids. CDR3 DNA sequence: TGTGCCAGCAGCGGCCAGGGCTACGAGCAGTACTTC. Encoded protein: CASSGQGYEQYF.

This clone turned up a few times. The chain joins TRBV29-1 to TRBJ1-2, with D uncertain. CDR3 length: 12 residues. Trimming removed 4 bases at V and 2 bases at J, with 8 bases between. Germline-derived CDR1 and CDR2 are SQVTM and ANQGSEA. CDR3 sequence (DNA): TGCAGCGTTGTAGGCGGGAACTATGGCTACACCTTC. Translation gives CSVVGGNYGYTF.

The CDR3 reads CATSRSGTGNTGELFF. In DNA form, the CDR3 reads TGTGCCACCAGCAGATCGGGGACAGGGAACACCGGGGAGCTGTTTTTT. This chain uses TRBV15 with TRBJ2-2; 8 bases fit TRBD1. Germline lookup yields CDR1 LNHNV and CDR2 YYDKDF (reference sequence). The CDR3 runs to 16 residues. J lost 1 base, V lost 2 bases, and 3 bases had no gene match.

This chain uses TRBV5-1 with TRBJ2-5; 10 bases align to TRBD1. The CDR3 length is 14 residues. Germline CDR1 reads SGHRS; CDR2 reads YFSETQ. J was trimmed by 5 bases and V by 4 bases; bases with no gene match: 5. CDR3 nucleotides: TGCGCCAGCAGCGTTGACAGGGGGCGCGAGACCCAGTACTTC. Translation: CASSVDRGRETQYF. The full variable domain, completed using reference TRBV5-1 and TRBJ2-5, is KAGVTQTPRYLIKTRGQQVTLSCSPISGHRSVSWYQQTPGQGLQFLFEYFSETQRNKGNFPGRFSGRQFSNSRSEMNVSTLELGDSALYLCASSVDRGRETQYFGPGTRLLVL.

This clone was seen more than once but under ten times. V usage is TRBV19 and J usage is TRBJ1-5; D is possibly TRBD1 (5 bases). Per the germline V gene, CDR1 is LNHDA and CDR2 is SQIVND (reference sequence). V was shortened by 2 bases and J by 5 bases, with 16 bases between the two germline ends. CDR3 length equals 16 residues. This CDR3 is CASSINGREGDQPQHF. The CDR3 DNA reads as TGTGCCAGTAGTATAAACGGCAGGGAGGGCGATCAGCCCCAGCATTTT.

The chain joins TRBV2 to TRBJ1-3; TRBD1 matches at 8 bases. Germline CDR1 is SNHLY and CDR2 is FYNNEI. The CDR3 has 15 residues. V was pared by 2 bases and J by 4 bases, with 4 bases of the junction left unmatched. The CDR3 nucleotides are TGTGCCAGCAGTGAACAGGGGGCGCGAGGAAACACCATATATTTT. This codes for CASSEQGARGNTIYF.

The CDR3 here is CATSRVGQNTGELFF. The CDR3 coding sequence is TGTGCCACCAGCAGAGTGGGCCAGAACACCGGGGAGCTGTTTTTT. V is TRBV15 and J is TRBJ2-2, with D unresolved. Germline V gene sequence: CDR1 LNHNV, CDR2 YYDKDF (reference sequence). Trimming removed 1 base at V and 1 base at J, with 7 bases between. CDR3 length: 15 amino acids.

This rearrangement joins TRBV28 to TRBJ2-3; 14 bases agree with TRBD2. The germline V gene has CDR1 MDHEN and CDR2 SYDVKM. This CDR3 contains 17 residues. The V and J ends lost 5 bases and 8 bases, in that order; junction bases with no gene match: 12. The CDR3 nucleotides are TGTGCCAGCAGTCTTGGGACTAGCGGGAGCCGGGGGGGTACGCAGTATTTT. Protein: CASSLGTSGSRGGTQYF.

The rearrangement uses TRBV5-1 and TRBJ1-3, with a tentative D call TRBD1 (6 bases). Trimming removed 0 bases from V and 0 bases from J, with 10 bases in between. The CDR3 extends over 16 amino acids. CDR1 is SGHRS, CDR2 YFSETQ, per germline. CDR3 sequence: CASSLAGASSGNTIYF. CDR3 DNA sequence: TGCGCCAGCAGCTTGGCAGGGGCGAGCTCTGGAAACACCATATATTTT.

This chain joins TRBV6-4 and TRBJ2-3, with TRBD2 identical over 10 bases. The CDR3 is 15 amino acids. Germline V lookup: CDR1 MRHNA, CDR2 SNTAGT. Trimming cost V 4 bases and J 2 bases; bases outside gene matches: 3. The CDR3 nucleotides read TGTGCCAGCAGTGCGCTAGCGGGGGCCACAGATACGCAGTATTTT. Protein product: CASSALAGATDTQYF.

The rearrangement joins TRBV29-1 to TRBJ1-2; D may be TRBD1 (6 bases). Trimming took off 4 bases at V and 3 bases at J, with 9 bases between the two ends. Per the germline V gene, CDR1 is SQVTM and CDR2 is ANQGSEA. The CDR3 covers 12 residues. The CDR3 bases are TGCAGCGTTGGAGACAGGTACTATGGCTACACCTTC. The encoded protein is CSVGDRYYGYTF.

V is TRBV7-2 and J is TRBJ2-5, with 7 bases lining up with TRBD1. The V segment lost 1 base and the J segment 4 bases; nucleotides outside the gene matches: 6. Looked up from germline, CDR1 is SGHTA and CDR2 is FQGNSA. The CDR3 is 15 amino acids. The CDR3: CASSLEARDRETQYF. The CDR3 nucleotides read TGTGCCAGCAGCTTAGAGGCCCGGGACAGAGAGACCCAGTACTTC.

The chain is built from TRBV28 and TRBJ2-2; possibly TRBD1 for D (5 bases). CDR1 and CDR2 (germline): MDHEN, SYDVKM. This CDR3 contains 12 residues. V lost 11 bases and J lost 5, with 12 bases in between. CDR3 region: CASWGTTGELFF. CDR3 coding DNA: TGTGCCTCATGGGGCACAACCGGGGAGCTGTTTTTT.

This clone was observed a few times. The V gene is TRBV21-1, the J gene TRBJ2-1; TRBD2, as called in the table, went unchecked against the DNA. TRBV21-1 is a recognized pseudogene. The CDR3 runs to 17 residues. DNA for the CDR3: TGTGCCAGCAGCCAAACCTCGGGGCTAGCGGGCTACAATGAGCAGTTCTTC. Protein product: CASSQTSGLAGYNEQFF.